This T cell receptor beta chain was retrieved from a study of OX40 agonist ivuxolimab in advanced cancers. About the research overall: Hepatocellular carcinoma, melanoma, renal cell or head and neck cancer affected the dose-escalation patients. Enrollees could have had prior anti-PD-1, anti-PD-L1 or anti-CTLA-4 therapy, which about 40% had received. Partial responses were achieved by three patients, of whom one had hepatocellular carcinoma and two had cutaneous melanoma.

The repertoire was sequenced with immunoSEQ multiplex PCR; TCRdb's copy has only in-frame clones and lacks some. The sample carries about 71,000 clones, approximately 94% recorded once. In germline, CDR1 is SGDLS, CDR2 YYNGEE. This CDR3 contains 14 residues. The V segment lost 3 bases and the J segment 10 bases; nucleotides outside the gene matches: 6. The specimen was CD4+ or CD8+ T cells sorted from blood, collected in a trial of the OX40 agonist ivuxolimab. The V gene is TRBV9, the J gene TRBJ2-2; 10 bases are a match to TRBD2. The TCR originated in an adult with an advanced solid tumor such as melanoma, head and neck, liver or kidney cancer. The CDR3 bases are TGTGCCAGCAGCGCGAGCGGGGGGGCCGCGGAGCTGTTTTTT. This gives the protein CASSASGGAAELFF.